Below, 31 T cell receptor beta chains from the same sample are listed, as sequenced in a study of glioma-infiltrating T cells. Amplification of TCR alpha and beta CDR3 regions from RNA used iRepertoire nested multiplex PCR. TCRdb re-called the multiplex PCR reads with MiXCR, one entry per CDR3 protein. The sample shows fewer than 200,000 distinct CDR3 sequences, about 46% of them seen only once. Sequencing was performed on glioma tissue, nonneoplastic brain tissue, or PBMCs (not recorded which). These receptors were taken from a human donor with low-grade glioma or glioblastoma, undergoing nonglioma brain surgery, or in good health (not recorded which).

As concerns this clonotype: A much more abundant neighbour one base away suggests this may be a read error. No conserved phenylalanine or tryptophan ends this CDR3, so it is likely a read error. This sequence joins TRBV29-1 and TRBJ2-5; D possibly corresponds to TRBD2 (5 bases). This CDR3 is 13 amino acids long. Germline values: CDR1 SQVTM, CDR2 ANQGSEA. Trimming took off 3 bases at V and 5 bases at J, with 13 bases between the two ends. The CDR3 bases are TGCAGCGTTGATGAGCTTACGGGGGAGACCCAGTACTTG. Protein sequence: CSVDELTGETQYL.

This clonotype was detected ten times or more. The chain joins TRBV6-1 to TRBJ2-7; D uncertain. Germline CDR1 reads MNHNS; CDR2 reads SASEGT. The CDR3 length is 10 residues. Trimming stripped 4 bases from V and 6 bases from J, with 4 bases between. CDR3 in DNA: TGTGCCAGCAGTGTGGGCGAGCAGTACTTC. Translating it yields CASSVGEQYF.

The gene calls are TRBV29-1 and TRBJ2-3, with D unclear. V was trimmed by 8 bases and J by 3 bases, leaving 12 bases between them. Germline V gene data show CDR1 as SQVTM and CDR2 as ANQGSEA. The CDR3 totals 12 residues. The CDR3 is CSFQRRTDTQYF. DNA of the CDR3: TGCAGCTTTCAGCGAAGAACAGATACGCAGTATTTT.

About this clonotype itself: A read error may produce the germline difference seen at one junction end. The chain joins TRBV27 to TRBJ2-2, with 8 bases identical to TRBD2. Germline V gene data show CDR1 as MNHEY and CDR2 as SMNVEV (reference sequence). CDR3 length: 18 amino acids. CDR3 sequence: CASSFSGMTSVLTGEMFF. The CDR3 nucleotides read TGTGCCAGCAGTTTTTCCGGAATGACTAGCGTACTGACCGGGGAGATGTTTTTT.

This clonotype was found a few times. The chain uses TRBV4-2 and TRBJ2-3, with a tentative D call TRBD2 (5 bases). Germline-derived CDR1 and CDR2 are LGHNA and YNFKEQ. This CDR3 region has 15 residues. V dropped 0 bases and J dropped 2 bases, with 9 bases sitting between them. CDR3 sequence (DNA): TGTGCCAGCAGCCAAGATGGAGGAACCACAGATACGCAGTATTTT. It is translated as CASSQDGGTTDTQYF.

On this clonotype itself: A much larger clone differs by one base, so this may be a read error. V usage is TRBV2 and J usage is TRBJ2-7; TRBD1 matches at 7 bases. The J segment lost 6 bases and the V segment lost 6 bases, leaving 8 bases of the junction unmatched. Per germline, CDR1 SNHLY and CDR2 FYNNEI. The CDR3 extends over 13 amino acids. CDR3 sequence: CASSSTGATEQYF. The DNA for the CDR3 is TGTGCCAGCAGCTCCACAGGGGCAACCGAGCAGTACTTC.

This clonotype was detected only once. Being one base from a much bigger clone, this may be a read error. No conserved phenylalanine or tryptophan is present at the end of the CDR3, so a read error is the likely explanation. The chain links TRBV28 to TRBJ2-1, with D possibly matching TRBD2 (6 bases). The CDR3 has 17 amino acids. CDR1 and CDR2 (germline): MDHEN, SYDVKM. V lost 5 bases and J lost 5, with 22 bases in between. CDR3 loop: CASSPTPGTSRDNEQFL. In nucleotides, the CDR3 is TGTGCCAGCAGTCCAACCCCCGGGACTTCCCGGGACAATGAGCAGTTCCTC.

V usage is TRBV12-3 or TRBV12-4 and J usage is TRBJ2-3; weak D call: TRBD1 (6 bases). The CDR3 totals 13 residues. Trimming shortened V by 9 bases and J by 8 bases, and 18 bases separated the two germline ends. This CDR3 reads CARSPTQGGTQYF. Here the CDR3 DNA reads TGTGCCAGAAGCCCGACTCAAGGGGGTACGCAGTATTTT.

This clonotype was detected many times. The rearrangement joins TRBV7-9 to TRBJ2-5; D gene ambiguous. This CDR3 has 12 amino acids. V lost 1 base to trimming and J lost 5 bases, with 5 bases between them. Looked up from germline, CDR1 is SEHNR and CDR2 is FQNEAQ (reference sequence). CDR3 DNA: TGTGCCAGCAGCTTAGGGTTGGAGACCCAGTACTTC. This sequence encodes CASSLGLETQYF.

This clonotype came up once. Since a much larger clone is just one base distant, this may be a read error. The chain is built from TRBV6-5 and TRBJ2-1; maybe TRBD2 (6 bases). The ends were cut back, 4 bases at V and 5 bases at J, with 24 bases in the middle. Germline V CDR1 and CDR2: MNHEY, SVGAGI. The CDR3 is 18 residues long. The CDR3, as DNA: TGTGCCAGCAGTTCCTGGCCTGGGGGGAGCTGTACCAACAATGAGCAGTTCTTC. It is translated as CASSSWPGGSCTNNEQFF.

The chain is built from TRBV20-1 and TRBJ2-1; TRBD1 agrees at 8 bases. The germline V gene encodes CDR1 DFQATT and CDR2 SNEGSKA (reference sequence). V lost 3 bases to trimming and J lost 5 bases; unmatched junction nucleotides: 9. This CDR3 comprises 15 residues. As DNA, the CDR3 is TGCAGTGCTAGTGCACCGGGACAGGTCAACAATGAGCAGTTCTTC. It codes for CSASAPGQVNNEQFF.

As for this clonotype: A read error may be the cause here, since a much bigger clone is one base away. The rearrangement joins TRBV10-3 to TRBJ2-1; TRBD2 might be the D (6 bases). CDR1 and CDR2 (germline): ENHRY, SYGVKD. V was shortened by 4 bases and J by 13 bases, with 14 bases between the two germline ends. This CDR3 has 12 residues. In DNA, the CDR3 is TGTGCCATCAGTGGACTAGTGGGAATCCAGTTCTTC. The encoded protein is CAISGLVGIQFF.

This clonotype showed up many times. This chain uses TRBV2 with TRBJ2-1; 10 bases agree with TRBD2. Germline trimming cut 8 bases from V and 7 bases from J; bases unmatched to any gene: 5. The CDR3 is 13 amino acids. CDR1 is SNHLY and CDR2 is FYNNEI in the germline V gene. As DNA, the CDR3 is TGTGCCAGCCAGCGGGAGGGATTGAATGAGCAGTTCTTC. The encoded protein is CASQREGLNEQFF.

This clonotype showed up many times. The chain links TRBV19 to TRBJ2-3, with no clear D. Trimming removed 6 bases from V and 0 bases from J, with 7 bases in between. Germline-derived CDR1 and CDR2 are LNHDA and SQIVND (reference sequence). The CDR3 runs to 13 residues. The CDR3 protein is CASRIRSTDTQYF. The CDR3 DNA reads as TGTGCCAGTAGAATTCGTAGCACAGATACGCAGTATTTT.

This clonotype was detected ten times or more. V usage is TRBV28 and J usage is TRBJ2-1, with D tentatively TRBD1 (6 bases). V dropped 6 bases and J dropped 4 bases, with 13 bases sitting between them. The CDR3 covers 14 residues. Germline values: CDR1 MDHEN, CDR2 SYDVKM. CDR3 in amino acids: CASRPGTSYNEQFF. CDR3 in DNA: TGTGCCAGCAGACCCGGGACAAGTTACAATGAGCAGTTCTTC.

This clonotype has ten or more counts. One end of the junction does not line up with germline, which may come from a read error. DNA for the CDR3: TGTGCCACGGGGAGGCCATTACAGCACTTT. This sequence encodes CATGRPLQHF. The genes are TRBV7-9 and TRBJ1-1, with D hard to call. This CDR3 region has 10 residues. CDR1 is SEHNR and CDR2 is FQNEAQ in the germline V gene (reference sequence).

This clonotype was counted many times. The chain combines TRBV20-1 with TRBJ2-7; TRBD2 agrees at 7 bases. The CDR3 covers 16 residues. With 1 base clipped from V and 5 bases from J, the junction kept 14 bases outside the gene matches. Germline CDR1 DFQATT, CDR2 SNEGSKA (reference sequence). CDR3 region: CSARGVRAGSADEQYF. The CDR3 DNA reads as TGCAGTGCTAGAGGGGTGAGAGCGGGAAGTGCCGACGAGCAGTACTTC.

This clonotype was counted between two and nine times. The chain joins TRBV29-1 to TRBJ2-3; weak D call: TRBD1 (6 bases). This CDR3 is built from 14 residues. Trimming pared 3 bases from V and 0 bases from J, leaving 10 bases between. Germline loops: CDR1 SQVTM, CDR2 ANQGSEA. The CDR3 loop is CSVDRGLSTDTQYF. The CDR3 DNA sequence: TGCAGCGTTGACAGGGGCCTCAGCACAGATACGCAGTATTTT.

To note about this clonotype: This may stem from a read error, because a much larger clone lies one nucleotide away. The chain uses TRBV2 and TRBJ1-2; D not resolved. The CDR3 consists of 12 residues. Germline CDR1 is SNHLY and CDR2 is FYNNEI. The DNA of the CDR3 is TGTGCCAGCCGCGTAACTAACTATGGCCACACCTTC. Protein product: CASRVTNYGHTF.

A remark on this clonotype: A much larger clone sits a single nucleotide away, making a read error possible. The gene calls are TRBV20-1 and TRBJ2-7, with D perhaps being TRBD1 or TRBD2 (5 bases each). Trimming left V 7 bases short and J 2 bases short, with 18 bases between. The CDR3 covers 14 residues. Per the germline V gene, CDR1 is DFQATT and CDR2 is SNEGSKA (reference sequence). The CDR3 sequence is CSDPSGTLAYEQYF. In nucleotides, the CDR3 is TGCAGTGATCCATCCGGGACGTTGGCCTACGAGCAGTACTTC.

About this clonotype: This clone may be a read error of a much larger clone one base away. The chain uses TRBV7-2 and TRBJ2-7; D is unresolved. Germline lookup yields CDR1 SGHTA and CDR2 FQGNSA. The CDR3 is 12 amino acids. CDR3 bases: TGTGCCATCAGCTCCCTGAGGTACGAGCAGTACTTC. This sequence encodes CAISSLRYEQYF.

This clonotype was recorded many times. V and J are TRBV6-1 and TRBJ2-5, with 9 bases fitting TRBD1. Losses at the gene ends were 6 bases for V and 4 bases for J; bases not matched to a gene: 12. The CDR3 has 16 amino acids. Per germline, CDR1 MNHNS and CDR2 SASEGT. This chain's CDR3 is CASSPTGTGHRETQYF. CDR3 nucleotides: TGTGCCAGCAGCCCTACCGGGACAGGGCACCGAGAGACCCAGTACTTC.

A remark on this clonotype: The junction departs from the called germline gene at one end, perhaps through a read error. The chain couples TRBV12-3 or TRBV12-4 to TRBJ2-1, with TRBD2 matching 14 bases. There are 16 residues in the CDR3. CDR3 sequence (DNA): TGTGCCAGCAGCCCGGTACCGGGACTAGCGGGAGTTGAGCAGCTCTTC. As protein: CASSPVPGLAGVEQLF.

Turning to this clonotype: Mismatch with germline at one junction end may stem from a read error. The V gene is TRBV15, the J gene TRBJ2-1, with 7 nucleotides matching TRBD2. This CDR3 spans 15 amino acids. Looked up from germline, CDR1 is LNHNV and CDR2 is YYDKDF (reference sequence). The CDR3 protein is CATSPRTRGINEKFF. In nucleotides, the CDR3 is TGTGCCACCAGCCCACGGACTAGAGGGATAAATGAGAAGTTCTTC.

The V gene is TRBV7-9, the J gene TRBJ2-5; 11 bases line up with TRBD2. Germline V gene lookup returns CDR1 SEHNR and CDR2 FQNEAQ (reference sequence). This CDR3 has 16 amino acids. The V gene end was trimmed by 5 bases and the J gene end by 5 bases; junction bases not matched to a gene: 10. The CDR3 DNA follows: TGTGCCAGCAGCCCGACTAGCGGGAACGCCCCCGAGACCCAGTACTTC. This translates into CASSPTSGNAPETQYF.

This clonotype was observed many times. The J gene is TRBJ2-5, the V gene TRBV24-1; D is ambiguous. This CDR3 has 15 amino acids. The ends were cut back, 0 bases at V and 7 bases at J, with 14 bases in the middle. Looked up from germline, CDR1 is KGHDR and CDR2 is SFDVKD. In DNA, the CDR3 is TGTGCCACCAGTGATTTGGGGCAGTCCGGGTGGACCCAGTACTTC. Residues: CATSDLGQSGWTQYF.

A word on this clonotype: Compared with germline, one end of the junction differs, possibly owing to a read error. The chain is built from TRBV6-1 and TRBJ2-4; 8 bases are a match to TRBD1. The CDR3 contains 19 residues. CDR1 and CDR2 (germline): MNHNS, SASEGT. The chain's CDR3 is CASRPSPGQGLLAKNIKYF. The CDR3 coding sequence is TGTGCCAGCAGGCCGAGCCCAGGACAGGGTCTTTTAGCCAAAAACATTAAGTACTTC.

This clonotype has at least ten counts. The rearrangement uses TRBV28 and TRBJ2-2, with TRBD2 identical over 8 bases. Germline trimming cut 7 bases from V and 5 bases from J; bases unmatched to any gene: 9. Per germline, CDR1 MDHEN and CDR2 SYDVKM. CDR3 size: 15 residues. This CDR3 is CASIDAGGRTGELFF. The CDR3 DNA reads TGTGCCAGCATTGACGCGGGAGGTCGAACCGGGGAGCTGTTTTTT. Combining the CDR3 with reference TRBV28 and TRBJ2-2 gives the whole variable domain DVKVTQSSRYLVKRTGEKVFLECVQDMDHENMFWYRQDPGLGLRLIYFSYDVKMKEKGDIPEGYSVSREKKERFSLILESASTNQTSMYLCASIDAGGRTGELFFGEGSRLTVL.

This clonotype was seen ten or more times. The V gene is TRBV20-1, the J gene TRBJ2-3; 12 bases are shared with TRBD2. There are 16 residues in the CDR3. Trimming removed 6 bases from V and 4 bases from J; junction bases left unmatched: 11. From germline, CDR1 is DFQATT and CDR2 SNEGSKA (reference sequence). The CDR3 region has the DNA TGCAGTGCCTCAAGGACTAGCGGGAACCGTTCAGATACGCAGTATTTT. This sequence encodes CSASRTSGNRSDTQYF.

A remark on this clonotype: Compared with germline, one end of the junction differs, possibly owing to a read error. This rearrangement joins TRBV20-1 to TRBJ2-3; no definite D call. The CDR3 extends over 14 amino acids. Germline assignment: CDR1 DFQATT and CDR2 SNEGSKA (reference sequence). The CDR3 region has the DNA TGCATTGCTAGAATGTGCGGAAACACAGATACGCAGTATTTT. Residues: CIARMCGNTDTQYF.

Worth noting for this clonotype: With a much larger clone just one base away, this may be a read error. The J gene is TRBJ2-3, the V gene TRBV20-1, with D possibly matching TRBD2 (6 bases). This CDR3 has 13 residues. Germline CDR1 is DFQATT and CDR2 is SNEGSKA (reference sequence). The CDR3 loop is CSVGAGSRDTQYF. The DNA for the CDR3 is TGCAGTGTGGGCGCGGGGAGCAGAGATACGCAGTATTTT.